What follows are 22 T cell receptor beta chains derived from one specimen sequenced in a study of T cells in Graves' hyperthyroidism and ophthalmopathy. There were TCR beta CDR3 regions amplified from RNA transcripts. TCR CDR3 underwent first-round RT-PCR with the HTBI primer set. In TCRdb, the multiplex PCR reads were re-called with MiXCR into one record per CDR3 protein. Found here are 250,000 to 300,000 distinct CDR3 sequences, 12% to 15% of them singletons; the top ten hold 6.5% to 10%. Sequencing input: blood. Every receptor here comes from a woman in her thirties or forties with Graves' hyperthyroidism.

This clonotype was detected only a few times. The rearrangement joins TRBV6-1 to TRBJ2-3; D assignment may be TRBD1 or TRBD2 (5 bases each). V dropped 5 bases and J dropped 1 base, with 13 bases sitting between them. Germline V CDR1 and CDR2: MNHNS, SASEGT. CDR3 length: 15 residues. This chain's CDR3 is CASSPRDPGTDTQYF. The CDR3 nucleotides are TGTGCCAGCAGTCCCCGGGACCCCGGCACAGATACGCAGTATTTT.

In its sample, this clonotype was seen many times. The V call is TRBV7-9, the J call TRBJ1-5; TRBD1 matches at 10 bases. Germline CDR1 SEHNR, CDR2 FQNEAQ (reference sequence). This CDR3 is 17 amino acids long. V dropped 4 bases and J dropped 2; count of bases not matched to a gene: 8. The CDR3 DNA reads TGTGCCAGCAGCTCCGGACAGGGGGTTACCGGCAATCAGCCCCAGCATTTT. Protein sequence: CASSSGQGVTGNQPQHF.

This clonotype has at least ten counts. The rearrangement uses TRBV3-1 and TRBJ1-1, with D unclear. The germline V and J ends were trimmed by 1 base and 1 base, with 10 bases remaining between them. Per germline, CDR1 LGHDT and CDR2 YNNKEL (reference sequence). The length of the CDR3 is 15 residues. CDR3 coding DNA: TGTGCCAGCAGCCAAGCCTCGGATGGGAACACTGAAGCTTTCTTT. Translated: CASSQASDGNTEAFF.

This clonotype was observed a single time. The gene calls are TRBV19 and TRBJ2-1; maybe TRBD2 (6 bases). The CDR3 extends over 14 amino acids. Germline CDR1 reads LNHDA; CDR2 reads SQIVND (reference sequence). With 7 bases removed from V and 5 bases from J, the gap between germline ends came to 15 bases. CDR3 residues: CASMTGESHNEQFF. The CDR3, as DNA: TGTGCCAGTATGACGGGGGAGTCCCACAATGAGCAGTTCTTC.

This CDR3 reads CASSLVRGSNYGYTF. CDR3 nucleotides: TGTGCCAGCAGTTTAGTCAGGGGCTCTAACTATGGCTACACCTTC. The V call is TRBV28, the J call TRBJ1-2; D might be TRBD1 (6 bases). CDR3 length equals 15 residues. Germline V gene lookup returns CDR1 MDHEN and CDR2 SYDVKM. V lost 2 bases to trimming and J lost 0 bases, with 10 bases between them.

This clonotype was seen more than once but under ten times. The chain recombines TRBV11-2 with TRBJ1-6; 8 positions match TRBD1. The germline V gene has CDR1 SGHAT and CDR2 FQNNGV. The V segment lost 5 bases and the J segment 9 bases; nucleotides outside the gene matches: 0. The CDR3 is 12 amino acids. CDR3 in amino acids: CASSGQGSPLHF. In DNA form, the CDR3 reads TGTGCCAGCAGCGGACAGGGTTCACCCCTCCACTTT.

The CDR3 DNA is TGTGCCAGCGGACCCTCTGGGACCTCACTGTACTTC. Translating it yields CASGPSGTSLYF. The chain uses TRBV25-1 and TRBJ2-5, with D possibly being TRBD1 or TRBD2 (5 bases each). Per germline, CDR1 MGHDK and CDR2 SYGVNS. Trimming took off 8 bases at V and 13 bases at J, with 20 bases between the two ends. The CDR3 has 12 residues.

V gene TRBV20-1 combines with J gene TRBJ1-2; D call uncertain. V was clipped by 0 bases and J by 3 bases, with 8 bases between them. The germline V gene encodes CDR1 DFQATT and CDR2 SNEGSKA (reference sequence). The CDR3 extends over 13 amino acids. CDR3 bases: TGCAGTGCTAGAGATTACAGATACTATGGCTACACCTTC. Translation: CSARDYRYYGYTF.

Ten or more counts support this clonotype. This chain uses TRBV2 with TRBJ2-7; possible D gene TRBD2, 5 bases. The CDR3 covers 12 residues. V shed 2 bases and J shed 7 bases, with 9 bases lying between them. Germline V gene sequence: CDR1 SNHLY, CDR2 FYNNEI. CDR3 residues: CASSEFSGEQYF. In DNA form, the CDR3 reads TGTGCCAGCAGTGAATTTTCGGGGGAGCAGTACTTC.

The chain recombines TRBV7-9 with TRBJ2-2; 9 positions match TRBD2. CDR3 size: 18 residues. Germline CDR1 and CDR2: SEHNR and FQNEAQ (reference sequence). The V gene end was trimmed by 4 bases and the J gene end by 0 bases; junction bases not matched to a gene: 9. Here the CDR3 reads CASSSSLAGRSNTGELFF. In nucleotides, the CDR3 is TGTGCCAGCAGCTCCTCCCTAGCGGGGCGCTCGAACACCGGGGAGCTGTTTTTT. Looking up the rest from reference TRBV7-9 and TRBJ2-2 gives the full variable domain: DTGVSQNPRHKITKRGQNVTFRCDPISEHNRLYWYRQTLGQGPEFLTYFQNEAQLEKSRLLSDRFSAERPKGSFSTLEIQRTEQGDSAMYLCASSSSLAGRSNTGELFFGEGSRLTVL.

This clonotype turned up a few times. CDR3 region: CASSPGQDLLNTEAFF. The CDR3, as DNA: TGCGCCAGCAGCCCGGGACAGGACCTACTGAACACTGAAGCTTTCTTT. V usage is TRBV5-1 and J usage is TRBJ1-1; 8 bases match TRBD1. V lost 4 bases and J lost 0; bases outside the gene matches: 8. The germline V gene encodes CDR1 SGHRS and CDR2 YFSETQ. The CDR3 has 16 amino acids.

This clonotype was seen ten or more times. This chain uses TRBV9 with TRBJ2-3; the match to TRBD2 covers 7 bases. Germline trimming cut 7 bases from V and 1 base from J; bases unmatched to any gene: 3. Germline CDR1 is SGDLS and CDR2 is YYNGEE. The CDR3 is 13 amino acids. The CDR3 sequence is CASGRAGTDTQYF. The CDR3, as DNA: TGTGCCAGCGGGAGGGCCGGCACAGATACGCAGTATTTT.

The sample holds a few counts of this clonotype. This sequence joins TRBV19 and TRBJ1-3, with D tentatively TRBD1 (5 bases). The CDR3 length is 16 residues. From germline, CDR1 is LNHDA and CDR2 SQIVND (reference sequence). Trimming shortened V by 5 bases and J by 1 base, and 15 bases separated the two germline ends. CDR3 amino acids: CASSRTGGSSGNTIYF. The CDR3, as DNA: TGTGCCAGTAGTCGGACGGGGGGTTCATCTGGAAACACCATATATTTT.

Notes on this clonotype: Germline and junction disagree at one end, which may indicate a read error. The chain employs TRBV6-2 or TRBV6-3 and TRBJ1-3; no definite D call. Germline values: CDR1 MNHEY, CDR2 SVGEGT. The CDR3 sequence is 14 residues long. CDR3 nucleotides: TGTGCCGGCAGCGCTACAGCAGGCGGGAACACCATATATTTT. Translated, it gives CAGSATAGGNTIYF.

This clonotype was seen at least ten times. The chain couples TRBV28 to TRBJ1-1; 9 nucleotides align to TRBD1. The CDR3 runs to 17 residues. Germline V gene data show CDR1 as MDHEN and CDR2 as SYDVKM. The ends lost 5 bases at V and 1 base at J; junction bases unmatched: 11. The CDR3 spells CASSLHRDRAENTEAFF. CDR3 DNA sequence: TGTGCCAGCAGTCTTCACCGGGACAGGGCGGAGAACACTGAAGCTTTCTTT.

Only a few counts were recorded for this clonotype. The gene calls are TRBV24-1 and TRBJ2-1, with 8 positions matching TRBD2. The V gene end was trimmed by 2 bases and the J gene end by 4 bases; junction bases not matched to a gene: 12. Germline lookup yields CDR1 KGHDR and CDR2 SFDVKD. This CDR3 spans 18 amino acids. In DNA, the CDR3 is TGTGCCACCAGTGATTCGATCGGACTAGCTAACAGATACAATGAGCAGTTCTTC. It specifies CATSDSIGLANRYNEQFF.

A word on this clonotype: Given a much more abundant clone one base away, this may be a read error. The chain recombines TRBV6-9 with TRBJ2-7; 9 bases match TRBD1. CDR1 MNHGY and CDR2 SVAAGI come from the germline V gene. The CDR3 is 14 amino acids. The CDR3 spells CAGSYRTGEYEQYF. The CDR3 region has the DNA TGTGCCGGCAGTTACAGGACAGGGGAATACGAGCAGTACTTC.

Ten or more counts support this clonotype. The V call is TRBV4-2, the J call TRBJ2-7; D is perhaps TRBD2 (6 bases). The germline gives CDR1 LGHNA, CDR2 YNFKEQ. The CDR3 has 16 residues. V lost 1 base and J 2 bases, leaving 15 bases between the germline ends. The CDR3 DNA sequence: TGTGCCAGCAGCCAAGTTGGGTCCGGGGGTACCTACGAGCAGTACTTC. This sequence encodes CASSQVGSGGTYEQYF.

This clonotype was counted ten times or more. The chain carries TRBV5-1 and TRBJ2-2, with 9 bases aligning to TRBD2. The CDR3 sequence is 16 residues long. The V gene's germline CDR1 is SGHRS and CDR2 YFSETQ. Trimming cost V 5 bases and J 0 bases; bases outside gene matches: 5. The CDR3 spells CASSQTSGANTGELFF. The CDR3 nucleotides are TGCGCCAGCAGTCAGACTAGCGGTGCGAACACCGGGGAGCTGTTTTTT.

The chain combines TRBV11-2 with TRBJ2-7, with 9 bases that match TRBD2. The V and J ends lost 5 bases and 2 bases, in that order; junction bases with no gene match: 10. Per germline, CDR1 SGHAT and CDR2 FQNNGV. This CDR3 has 16 residues. CDR3 amino acids: CASSVTSGGGPYEQYF. CDR3 nucleotides: TGTGCCAGCAGCGTGACTAGCGGAGGAGGTCCCTACGAGCAGTACTTC. The complete variable domain, with remaining parts taken from reference TRBV11-2 and TRBJ2-7, reads EAGVAQSPRYKIIEKRQSVAFWCNPISGHATLYWYQQILGQGPKLLIQFQNNGVVDDSQLPKDRFSAERLKGVDSTLKIQPAKLEDSAVYLCASSVTSGGGPYEQYFGPGTRLTVT.

The chain employs TRBV15 and TRBJ2-4; the D is unclear. The germline V and J ends were trimmed by 1 base and 9 bases, with 13 bases remaining between them. Per the germline V gene, CDR1 is LNHNV and CDR2 is YYDKDF (reference sequence). The CDR3 length is 14 residues. CDR3 amino acids: CATSRGGADAIQYF. CDR3 sequence (DNA): TGTGCCACCAGCAGAGGCGGCGCCGACGCCATTCAGTACTTC.

This clonotype was picked up many times. The chain recombines TRBV7-9 with TRBJ2-3; 7 bases agree with TRBD2. Trimming removed 2 bases from V and 4 bases from J; junction bases left unmatched: 6. CDR1 and CDR2 from the germline V gene are SEHNR and FQNEAQ (reference sequence). The CDR3 covers 15 residues. The CDR3 DNA is TGTGCCAGCAGCTTATGGGCCGGGAGGTCAGATACGCAGTATTTT. The encoded protein is CASSLWAGRSDTQYF.